Below are 21 T cell receptor beta chains sequenced from a single sample in a study of blood T cells in healthy people across ages. The second PCR ran roughly 6 to 11 cycles with a sample-barcoded 5' primer and J-beta primers. TCRdb re-derived calls from the 5' RACE reads in MiXCR, one entry per CDR3 protein. The sample consists of over 1,500,000 distinct CDR3 sequences, 39% of them appearing once. The sequenced sample consisted of blood. These receptors all stem from a human donor in good health.

In this sample, this clonotype turned up a few times. This rearrangement joins TRBV10-3 to TRBJ2-1, with 10 bases identical to TRBD2. Germline-derived CDR1 and CDR2 are ENHRY and SYGVKD. The CDR3 consists of 13 residues. V was clipped by 11 bases and J by 5 bases; unmatched bases: 6. This chain's CDR3 is CASSGGADNEQFF. The CDR3 nucleotides read TGTGCCTCCAGCGGGGGGGCCGACAATGAGCAGTTCTTC.

The CDR3: CASSQIRGGETQYF. CDR3 in DNA: TGCGCCAGCAGCCAAATTCGGGGCGGAGAGACCCAGTACTTC. The chain carries TRBV4-3 and TRBJ2-5; TRBD1 or TRBD2 may be the D gene (5 bases each). Trimming shortened V by 2 bases and J by 4 bases, and 11 bases separated the two germline ends. The CDR3 runs to 14 residues. Germline CDR1 reads LGHNA; CDR2 reads YSLEER.

This clonotype was recorded a few times. V and J are TRBV28 and TRBJ1-2, with a tentative D call TRBD1 (5 bases). CDR3 length: 15 residues. Deletions cut 6 bases from V and 2 bases from J, with 16 bases between. The germline gives CDR1 MDHEN, CDR2 SYDVKM. The CDR3 region is CASRPSGGVNYGYTF. The CDR3 nucleotides read TGTGCCAGCAGGCCTAGTGGGGGGGTGAACTATGGCTACACCTTC.

The chain employs TRBV7-2 and TRBJ2-3; 12 bases fit TRBD2. The junction had 6 bases not matched to a gene; V was cut back by 2 bases and J by 3 bases. The CDR3 spans 17 residues. Looked up from germline, CDR1 is SGHTA and CDR2 is FQGNSA. This CDR3 is CASSLNHGLAGTDTQYF. DNA of the CDR3: TGTGCCAGCAGCTTAAACCACGGACTAGCGGGGACAGATACGCAGTATTTT.

This clonotype was seen more than once but under ten times. The V call is TRBV12-3 or TRBV12-4, the J call TRBJ2-5; the D gene could be TRBD1 or TRBD2 (7 bases each). The CDR3 consists of 14 residues. V was shortened by 5 bases and J by 11 bases, with 21 bases between the two germline ends. Here the CDR3 DNA reads TGTGCCAGCAGTCGGGACTACTCTACAGGGGAGCAGTACTTC. It encodes CASSRDYSTGEQYF.

This clonotype was found a few times. The chain couples TRBV4-2 to TRBJ2-5, with TRBD2 identical over 8 bases. Per the germline V gene, CDR1 is LGHNA and CDR2 is YNFKEQ. J was trimmed by 4 bases and V by 1 base; bases with no gene match: 11. The CDR3 sequence is 17 residues long. CDR3 nucleotide sequence: TGTGCCAGCAGCCAAGGGTTCAATAGCGGGGAGGCAGAGACCCAGTACTTC. Translation: CASSQGFNSGEAETQYF.

The gene calls are TRBV15 and TRBJ1-2; D is unclear. V was cut by 0 bases and J by 3 bases, with 11 bases left in between. The CDR3 sequence is 15 residues long. In germline, CDR1 is LNHNV, CDR2 YYDKDF (reference sequence). CDR3 residues: CATSREPDQDYGYTF. Here the CDR3 DNA reads TGTGCCACCAGCAGAGAACCAGACCAAGACTATGGCTACACCTTC.

In this sample, this clonotype turned up a few times. The chain couples TRBV7-8 to TRBJ1-1; D unclear. V was clipped by 5 bases and J by 1 base, with 11 bases between them. The CDR3 loop spans 14 amino acids. Germline V gives CDR1 SGHVS, CDR2 FQNEAQ. The CDR3 reads CASSPWTGNTEAFF. The CDR3, as DNA: TGTGCCAGCAGCCCCTGGACTGGGAACACTGAAGCTTTCTTT.

This chain joins TRBV6-6 and TRBJ2-7; D ambiguous. The CDR3 covers 14 residues. Trimming removed 2 bases from V and 2 bases from J, with 10 bases in between. Germline V gives CDR1 MNHNY, CDR2 SVGAGI (reference sequence). The CDR3 region is CASSYGDNAYEQYF. The CDR3 DNA follows: TGTGCCAGCAGTTACGGAGACAATGCCTACGAGCAGTACTTC.

About this clonotype: One end of the junction fails to match germline, which may point to a read error. The V and J genes are TRBV7-9 and TRBJ1-1; D is possibly TRBD1 (5 bases). Germline CDR1 reads SEHNR; CDR2 reads FQNEAQ (reference sequence). The CDR3 contains 16 residues. CDR3 nucleotides: TGTGCCAGCGGCTTACTCGCAGGGACGTTGGGCACTGAAGCTTTCTTT. Translating it yields CASGLLAGTLGTEAFF.

V and J are TRBV7-9 and TRBJ1-3; 7 bases align to TRBD1. The CDR3 is 14 amino acids. Germline assignment: CDR1 SEHNR and CDR2 FQNEAQ (reference sequence). V lost 5 bases, J lost 1 base, and 2 bases stayed unmatched. The CDR3 nucleotides are TGTGCCAGCAGCGAACAGGGGTCTGGAAACACCATATATTTT. Translated: CASSEQGSGNTIYF. Together with reference TRBV7-9 and TRBJ1-3, the CDR3 gives the full variable domain: DTGVSQNPRHKITKRGQNVTFRCDPISEHNRLYWYRQTLGQGPEFLTYFQNEAQLEKSRLLSDRFSAERPKGSFSTLEIQRTEQGDSAMYLCASSEQGSGNTIYFGEGSWLTVV.

The chain couples TRBV11-1 to TRBJ2-4; 7 bases are shared with TRBD2. The J call is in doubt because the DNA end fits TRBJ2-7 better. This CDR3 contains 15 residues. CDR1 SGHAT and CDR2 FQDESV come from the germline V gene (reference sequence). The CDR3 protein is CASSSAGWGGYEQYF. Written as DNA, the CDR3 is TGTGCCAGCAGCTCGGCAGGTTGGGGAGGGTACGAGCAGTACTTC.

This clonotype was seen only a few times. This chain joins TRBV12-3 or TRBV12-4 and TRBJ1-2; 7 positions agree with TRBD1. The CDR3 runs to 15 residues. Trimming took 8 bases from V and 6 from J; bases not matched to a gene: 15. The CDR3: CASQVPTGIGDGYTF. The CDR3 nucleotides are TGTGCCAGCCAAGTTCCGACAGGGATCGGGGATGGCTACACCTTC.

On this clonotype itself: One junction end does not reproduce the germline sequence, and a read error may be involved. The chain carries TRBV7-9 and TRBJ2-3, with D maybe TRBD2 (6 bases). CDR3 length: 16 amino acids. Germline V gene lookup returns CDR1 SEHNR and CDR2 FQNEAQ (reference sequence). The CDR3 nucleotides read TGTGCCAGAAGCTCATACGGGGGTCCCAGCACAGATACGCAGTATTTT. Translated: CARSSYGGPSTDTQYF.

Concerning this clonotype: One end of the junction does not line up with germline, which may come from a read error. The chain joins TRBV4-2 to TRBJ1-2, with TRBD1 matching over 7 bases. The germline V gene has CDR1 LGHNA and CDR2 YNFKEQ. The CDR3 contains 15 residues. The CDR3 nucleotides are TGTGTCAGCAGCCGATCACAACAGGGGTCCTATGGCTACACCTTC. Its protein is CVSSRSQQGSYGYTF.

The rearrangement uses TRBV6-6 and TRBJ1-2, with D hard to call. Looked up from germline, CDR1 is MNHNY and CDR2 is SVGAGI (reference sequence). This CDR3 has 17 residues. V was cut by 10 bases and J by 3 bases, with 27 bases left in between. Written as DNA, the CDR3 is TGTGCCACCAAAAGATCCACAGAACTCACCTCTGACTATGGCTACACCTTC. It is translated as CATKRSTELTSDYGYTF.

This chain uses TRBV13 with TRBJ2-7; D is undetermined. V lost 5 bases to trimming and J lost 4 bases, with 15 bases between them. CDR3 length: 14 residues. Germline V gives CDR1 PRHDT, CDR2 FYEKMQ (reference sequence). CDR3 nucleotides: TGTGCCAGCAGCCGCGGAAACGGCATGTACGAGCAGTACTTC. Amino acid sequence: CASSRGNGMYEQYF.

This clonotype was seen a handful of times. The chain uses TRBV11-2 and TRBJ1-6, with 9 bases fitting TRBD1. The CDR3 loop spans 17 amino acids. With 4 bases clipped from V and 1 base from J, the junction kept 5 bases outside the gene matches. Germline-derived CDR1 and CDR2 are SGHAT and FQNNGV. Written as DNA, the CDR3 is TGTGCCAGCAGCTGGACAGGGGAGGTTTCCTATAATTCACCCCTCCACTTT. Protein: CASSWTGEVSYNSPLHF. Drawing the rest from reference TRBV11-2 and TRBJ1-6, the complete variable domain is EAGVAQSPRYKIIEKRQSVAFWCNPISGHATLYWYQQILGQGPKLLIQFQNNGVVDDSQLPKDRFSAERLKGVDSTLKIQPAKLEDSAVYLCASSWTGEVSYNSPLHFGNGTRLTVT.

The CDR3 spells CASSLAITGGAEAFF. CDR3 coding DNA: TGCGCCAGCAGCTTGGCAATCACAGGGGGCGCTGAAGCTTTCTTT. The chain uses TRBV5-1 and TRBJ1-1, with TRBD1 matching 9 bases. The CDR3 is 15 residues long. Trimming took 0 bases from V and 6 from J; bases not matched to a gene: 6. Per germline, CDR1 SGHRS and CDR2 YFSETQ.

This clonotype has only a few counts. The rearrangement links TRBV7-7 to TRBJ2-5; 15 bases agree with TRBD2. Germline CDR1 reads SSHAT; CDR2 reads FNYEAQ (reference sequence). This CDR3 region has 15 residues. In DNA form, the CDR3 reads TGTGCAGTAGGACTAGCGGGGGGGCCGGGAGAGACCCAGTACTTC. It is translated as CAVGLAGGPGETQYF.

There are a few counts of this clonotype. The chain couples TRBV12-3 or TRBV12-4 to TRBJ1-2; the D gene is possibly TRBD1 (5 bases). The V end lost 8 bases, the J end lost 13 bases, and 23 bases lay between the germline ends. The CDR3 is made up of 13 amino acids. This chain's CDR3 is CASSLPGASTITF. DNA for the CDR3: TGTGCCAGCTCCCTCCCCGGGGCCTCCACAATCACCTTC.